These 8 T cell receptor beta chains were all obtained from the same sample, sequenced in a study of shared clonotypes between healthy human individuals. Assay: immunoSEQ multiplex PCR; the TCRdb copy retains only in-frame clones and omits some. This table has around 450,000 clones, roughly 80% appearing once. Sequenced: PBMCs. The source of these receptors is a woman between 40 and 55 years old in good health. Some clones in this sample may be carry-over from other donors' samples.

The rearrangement joins TRBV7-9 to TRBJ2-7; 10 positions agree with TRBD1. Unmatched junction bases numbered 14, after V lost 5 bases and J lost 4 bases. The CDR3 spans 17 residues. Germline lookup yields CDR1 SEHNR and CDR2 FQNEAQ (reference sequence). The CDR3 is CASSRIPGDRGLYEQYF. As DNA, the CDR3 is TGTGCCAGCAGCCGCATACCCGGAGACAGGGGGCTTTACGAGCAGTACTTC. Based on the CDR3 plus reference TRBV7-9 and TRBJ2-7, the full variable domain is DTGVSQNPRHKITKRGQNVTFRCDPISEHNRLYWYRQTLGQGPEFLTYFQNEAQLEKSRLLSDRFSAERPKGSFSTLEIQRTEQGDSAMYLCASSRIPGDRGLYEQYFGPGTRLTVT.

This chain links TRBV2 with TRBJ2-7; 13 bases map to TRBD2. The V segment lost 7 bases and the J segment 6 bases; nucleotides outside the gene matches: 6. Germline loops: CDR1 SNHLY, CDR2 FYNNEI. The CDR3 is made up of 14 amino acids. The CDR3 DNA follows: TGTGCCAGCACTGGACTAGCGGGAGTCGGCGAGCAGTACTTC. Translation gives CASTGLAGVGEQYF.

The chain is built from TRBV7-2 and TRBJ2-3; 7 nucleotides match TRBD2. CDR3 length equals 15 residues. Germline V gene data show CDR1 as SGHTA and CDR2 as FQGNSA. The ends lost 4 bases at V and 4 bases at J; junction bases unmatched: 8. This CDR3 reads CASSWGGGPPDTQYF. DNA of the CDR3: TGTGCCAGCAGCTGGGGGGGAGGGCCCCCAGATACGCAGTATTTT.

This clone showed up just a few times. This rearrangement joins TRBV9 to TRBJ2-7, with 8 bases lining up with TRBD2. The CDR3 consists of 15 residues. V dropped 0 bases and J dropped 5; count of bases not matched to a gene: 7. The germline V gene encodes CDR1 SGDLS and CDR2 YYNGEE. The CDR3 DNA is TGTGCCAGCAGCGTAGAGGGGACTAGGGGGAACGAGCAGTACTTC. As protein: CASSVEGTRGNEQYF.

The rearrangement links TRBV5-6 to TRBJ1-1; D unclear. With 1 base removed from V and 2 bases from J, the gap between germline ends came to 6 bases. This CDR3 region has 13 residues. Germline V gene lookup returns CDR1 SGHDT and CDR2 YYEEEE. The CDR3 loop is CASSLRLNTEAFF. DNA for the CDR3: TGTGCCAGCAGCTTGAGACTTAACACTGAAGCTTTCTTT.

The chain carries TRBV27 and TRBJ2-5, with 9 bases identical to TRBD1. In germline, CDR1 is MNHEY, CDR2 SMNVEV (reference sequence). The CDR3 length is 18 residues. The junction had 14 bases not matched to a gene; V was cut back by 2 bases and J by 4 bases. The CDR3 spells CASSLSLGGQGIGETQYF. The CDR3 coding sequence is TGTGCCAGCAGTTTAAGTTTAGGTGGACAGGGGATAGGAGAGACCCAGTACTTC.

This clone was seen at least ten times. The chain employs TRBV5-6 and TRBJ2-3; TRBD2 aligns across 14 bases. Per germline, CDR1 SGHDT and CDR2 YYEEEE. The CDR3 has 15 residues. Germline trimming cut 4 bases from V and 6 bases from J; bases unmatched to any gene: 4. The CDR3 nucleotides are TGTGCCAGCAGCCCTGGGACTAGCGGGAGCGATACGCAGTATTTT. Amino acid sequence: CASSPGTSGSDTQYF.

V is TRBV7-9 and J is TRBJ2-7, with a weak D call TRBD2 (5 bases). Trimming removed 0 bases at V and 4 bases at J, with 13 bases between. This CDR3 contains 15 residues. Germline V lookup: CDR1 SEHNR, CDR2 FQNEAQ (reference sequence). DNA of the CDR3: TGTGCCAGCAGCTTAGCGGACGATCGAGGGTACGAGCAGTACTTC. Protein sequence: CASSLADDRGYEQYF.